This T cell receptor beta chain was found in a study of T cell responses to AZD1222 COVID-19 vaccine. Study-wide results and limits: Recipients of two AZD1222 doses showed rising Spike-specific TCR breadth and depth. Donors were largely white British and mainly female; clonal diversity was possibly underestimated.

The length of the CDR3 is 15 residues. Germline assignment: CDR1 MNHNS and CDR2 SASEGT. Trimming cost V 2 bases and J 1 base, with 11 bases left between them. In the case of this clone: The antigen is undetermined.

Assay used: immunoSEQ multiplex PCR; TCRdb lists only in-frame clones, some missing. The table has about 160,000 clones, about 90% seen once. Sequences were derived from peripheral blood, sampled 28 days after the second AZD1222 dose. This clonotype was sampled from an adult who received the AZD1222 COVID-19 vaccine. The J gene is TRBJ1-1, the V gene TRBV6-1; no clear D gene. The CDR3 DNA sequence: TGTGCCAGCAGTGAAAAAGAGGCCCCGAACACTGAAGCTTTCTTT. It codes for CASSEKEAPNTEAFF.